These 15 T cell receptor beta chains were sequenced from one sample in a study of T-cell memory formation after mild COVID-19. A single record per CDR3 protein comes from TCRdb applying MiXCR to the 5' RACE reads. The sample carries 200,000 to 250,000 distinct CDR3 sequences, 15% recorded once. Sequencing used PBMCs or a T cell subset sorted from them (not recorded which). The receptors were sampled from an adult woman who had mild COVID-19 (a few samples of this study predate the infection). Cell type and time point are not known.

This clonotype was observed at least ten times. Here the CDR3 DNA reads TGTGCCAGCAGCACCGGGACAGGGGGCTTGAACACTGAAGCTTTCTTT. Translation: CASSTGTGGLNTEAFF. The V and J genes are TRBV7-6 and TRBJ1-1; the match to TRBD1 covers 12 bases. The CDR3 totals 16 residues. The junction had 4 bases not matched to a gene; V was cut back by 5 bases and J by 0 bases. In germline, CDR1 is SGHVS, CDR2 FNYEAQ.

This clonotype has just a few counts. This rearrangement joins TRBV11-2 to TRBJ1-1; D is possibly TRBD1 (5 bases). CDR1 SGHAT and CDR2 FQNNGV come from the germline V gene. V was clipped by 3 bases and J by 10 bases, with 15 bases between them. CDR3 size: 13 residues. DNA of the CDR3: TGTGCCAGCAGCTTTTCCCGGGACGAAAGAGCTTTCTTT. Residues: CASSFSRDERAFF. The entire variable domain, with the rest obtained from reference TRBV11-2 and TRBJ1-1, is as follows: EAGVAQSPRYKIIEKRQSVAFWCNPISGHATLYWYQQILGQGPKLLIQFQNNGVVDDSQLPKDRFSAERLKGVDSTLKIQPAKLEDSAVYLCASSFSRDERAFFGQGTRLTVV.

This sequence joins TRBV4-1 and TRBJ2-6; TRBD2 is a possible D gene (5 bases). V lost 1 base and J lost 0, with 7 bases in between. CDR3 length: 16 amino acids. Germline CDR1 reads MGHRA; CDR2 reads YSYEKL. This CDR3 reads CASSQGLISGANVLTF. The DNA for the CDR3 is TGCGCCAGCAGCCAAGGACTAATCTCTGGGGCCAACGTCCTGACTTTC.

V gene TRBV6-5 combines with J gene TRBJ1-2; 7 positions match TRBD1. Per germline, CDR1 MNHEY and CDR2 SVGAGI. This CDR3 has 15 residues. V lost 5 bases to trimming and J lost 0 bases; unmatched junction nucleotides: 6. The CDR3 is CASSGPGGANYGYTF. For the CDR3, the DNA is TGTGCCAGCAGTGGACCAGGGGGAGCTAACTATGGCTACACCTTC.

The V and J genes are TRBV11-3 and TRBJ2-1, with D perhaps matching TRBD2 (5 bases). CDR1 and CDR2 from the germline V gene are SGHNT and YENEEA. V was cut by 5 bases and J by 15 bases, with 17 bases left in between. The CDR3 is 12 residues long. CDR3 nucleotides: TGTGCCAGCAGCCCTGAGTTCGGGGTACTGTTCTTC. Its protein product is CASSPEFGVLFF. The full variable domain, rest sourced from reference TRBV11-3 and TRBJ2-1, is EAGVVQSPRYKIIEKKQPVAFWCNPISGHNTLYWYLQNLGQGPELLIRYENEEAVDDSQLPKDRFSAERLKGVDSTLKIQPAELGDSAVYLCASSPEFGVLFFGPGTRLTVL.

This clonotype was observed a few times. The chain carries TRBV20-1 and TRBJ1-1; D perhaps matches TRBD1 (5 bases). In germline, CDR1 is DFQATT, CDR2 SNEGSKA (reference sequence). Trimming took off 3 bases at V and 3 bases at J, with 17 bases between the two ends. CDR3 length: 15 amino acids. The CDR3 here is CSARPPPGQDTEAFF. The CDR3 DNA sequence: TGCAGTGCTAGGCCCCCCCCAGGGCAGGACACTGAAGCTTTCTTT.

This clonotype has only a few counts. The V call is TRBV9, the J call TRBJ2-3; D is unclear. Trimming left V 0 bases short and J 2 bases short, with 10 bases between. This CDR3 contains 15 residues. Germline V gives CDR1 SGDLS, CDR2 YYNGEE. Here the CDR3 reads CASSVGLKITDTQYF. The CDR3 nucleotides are TGTGCCAGCAGCGTAGGTCTGAAGATCACAGATACGCAGTATTTT.

CDR3 sequence reads: CASSDSLSYEQYF. CDR3 sequence (DNA): TGTGCCAGCAGTGACAGTCTCTCCTACGAGCAGTACTTC. This chain uses TRBV25-1 with TRBJ2-7; D unclear. The germline CDR1 and CDR2 sequences are MGHDK and SYGVNS. Trimming removed 3 bases from V and 0 bases from J, with 6 bases in between. The CDR3 loop spans 13 amino acids.

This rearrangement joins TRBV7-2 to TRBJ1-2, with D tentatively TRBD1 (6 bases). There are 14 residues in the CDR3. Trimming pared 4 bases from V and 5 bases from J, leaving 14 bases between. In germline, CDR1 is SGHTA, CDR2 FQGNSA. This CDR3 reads CASSSYGTHYGYTF. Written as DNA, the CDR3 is TGTGCCAGCAGCTCCTACGGGACACATTATGGCTACACCTTC. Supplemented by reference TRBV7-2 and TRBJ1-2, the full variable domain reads GAGVSQSPSNKVTEKGKDVELRCDPISGHTALYWYRQSLGQGLEFLIYFQGNSAPDKSGLPSDRFSAERTGGSVSTLTIQRTQQEDSAVYLCASSSYGTHYGYTFGSGTRLTVV.

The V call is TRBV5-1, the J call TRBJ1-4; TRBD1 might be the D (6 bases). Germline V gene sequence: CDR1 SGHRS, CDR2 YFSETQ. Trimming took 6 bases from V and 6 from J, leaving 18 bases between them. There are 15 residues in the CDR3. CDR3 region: CASKPKGVGDEKLFF. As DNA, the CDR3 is TGCGCCAGCAAACCCAAGGGGGTAGGCGATGAAAAACTGTTTTTT.

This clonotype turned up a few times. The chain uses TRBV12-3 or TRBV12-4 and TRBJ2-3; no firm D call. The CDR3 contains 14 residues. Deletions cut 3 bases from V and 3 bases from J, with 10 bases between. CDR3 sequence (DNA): TGTGCCAGCAGTTTGTCAGAGAGGACAGATACGCAGTATTTT. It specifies CASSLSERTDTQYF.

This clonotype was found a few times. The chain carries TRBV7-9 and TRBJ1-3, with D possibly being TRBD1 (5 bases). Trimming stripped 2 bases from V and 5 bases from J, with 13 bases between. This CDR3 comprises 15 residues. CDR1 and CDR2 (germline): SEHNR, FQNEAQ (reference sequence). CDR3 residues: CASSLLRDGRNTIYF. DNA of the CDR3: TGTGCCAGCAGCTTACTCCGGGACGGTAGAAACACCATATATTTT.

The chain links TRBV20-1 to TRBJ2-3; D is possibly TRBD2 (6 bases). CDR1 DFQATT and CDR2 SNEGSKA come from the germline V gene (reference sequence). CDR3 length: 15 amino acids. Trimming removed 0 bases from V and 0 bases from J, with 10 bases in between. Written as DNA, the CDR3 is TGCAGTGCTAGAGATTGGGGGACTAGCACAGATACGCAGTATTTT. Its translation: CSARDWGTSTDTQYF.

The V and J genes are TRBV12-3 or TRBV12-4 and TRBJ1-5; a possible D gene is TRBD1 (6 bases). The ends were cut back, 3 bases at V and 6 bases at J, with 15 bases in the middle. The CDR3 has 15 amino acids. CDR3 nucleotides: TGTGCCAGCAGTTTGCAGGGGCTAACGGGTCAGCCCCAGCATTTT. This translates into CASSLQGLTGQPQHF.

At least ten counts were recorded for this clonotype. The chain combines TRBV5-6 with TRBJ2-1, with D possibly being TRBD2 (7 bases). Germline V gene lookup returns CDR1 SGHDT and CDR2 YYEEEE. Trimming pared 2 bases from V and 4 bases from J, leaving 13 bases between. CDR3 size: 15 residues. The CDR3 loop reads CASSFRGASYNEQFF. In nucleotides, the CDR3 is TGTGCCAGCAGCTTTCGGGGGGCAAGTTACAATGAGCAGTTCTTC. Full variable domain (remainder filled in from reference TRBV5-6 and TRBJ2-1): DAGVTQSPTHLIKTRGQQVTLRCSPKSGHDTVSWYQQALGQGPQFIFQYYEEEERQRGNFPDRFSGHQFPNYSSELNVNALLLGDSALYLCASSFRGASYNEQFFGPGTRLTVL.